The source of this TCR beta chain is a study of regulatory and conventional T cells in RAG deficiency. Method: immunoSEQ multiplex PCR; TCRdb's copy keeps in-frame clones and lacks some. The sample consists of 25,000 to 30,000 clones, roughly 96% of them appearing once. The V and J ends lost 5 bases and 0 bases respectively, with 8 bases between them. CDR1 SGHTA and CDR2 FQGNSA come from the germline V gene. This CDR3 has 14 residues. Blood CD4+ CD25-low CD127-high conventional T cells supplied the genomic DNA template. These data also featured in a second study, about regulatory T cells. That study reports: Amplification used 52 TRBV primers and 13 TRBJ primers.

This TCR derives from a human donor in good health. The V gene is TRBV7-2, the J gene TRBJ1-5; D call uncertain. What was sequenced was CD25- CD4+ T cells sorted from blood. The CDR3 region has the DNA TGTGCCAGCAGCCGACTTTATAGCAATCAGCCCCAGCATTTT. Residues: CASSRLYSNQPQHF.